The source of this TCR beta chain is a study of cytomegalovirus exposure and HLA in healthy donors. Concerning this clone: Its antigen is unknown.

PCR primers comprised 60 Vbeta and 13 Jbeta primers. In the original analysis: Later, roughly 80 million unique TCR beta chains were counted in an analysis, and roughly 10 million of them were shared. The method was immunoSEQ multiplex PCR; TCRdb's version includes in-frame clones alone and lacks a portion of them. The V and J calls and clone size come from that table; D and trimming were worked out from the DNA. The repertoire holds more than 250,000 clones, around 90% seen once, with roughly 2.1% in the top ten. General study findings and limits: As was reported, the HLA-A and HLA-B alleles of most subjects were accurately predicted from TCR beta sequences. Cytomegalovirus association was listed for about 180 TCR beta chains. Roughly uniform depth of sequencing across donors was assumed in presence/absence analyses.

Germline V gene lookup returns CDR1 GTSNPN and CDR2 SVGIG (reference sequence). This CDR3 has 15 amino acids. Trimming cost V 4 bases and J 4 bases; bases outside gene matches: 13. The sequenced sample consisted of PBMCs. This chain links TRBV30 with TRBJ2-7, with 7 bases aligning to TRBD1. The TCR was taken from a woman aged 18-29 years in good health and CMV-seronegative. CDR3 bases: TGTGCCTGGATTCCCATCCCGGCAGGGGGATACGAGCAGTACTTC. It is translated as CAWIPIPAGGYEQYF.